This T cell receptor beta chain is drawn from a study of patients and donors after allogeneic stem cell transplantation. One entry per CDR3 protein results from TCRdb running MiXCR on the RT-PCR reads. The sample includes 160,000 or so distinct CDR3 sequences, approximately 25% of them seen just once. The germline CDR1 and CDR2 sequences are LNHDA and SQIVND (reference sequence). CDR3 length: 13 amino acids. V shed 7 bases and J shed 3 bases, with 12 bases lying between them. The rearrangement joins TRBV19 to TRBJ1-1; D uncertain. The sample consisted of blood, either unsorted or a sorted T cell fraction (not recorded which). The clonotype originates from a human donor who was either an allogeneic HSCT recipient or a stem cell or donor lymphocyte infusion donor (not recorded which). It is not recorded whose cells these are; they may come from a transplant donor. The CDR3 here is CASTLGWDTEAFF. The CDR3 DNA reads TGTGCCAGTACCTTGGGATGGGACACTGAAGCTTTCTTT.